This TCR beta chain was found in a study of blood T cell repertoires in COVID-19. Overall study context: Sample material is recorded as cDNA or gDNA derived from T cells, B-cell-depleted T cells, or PBMCs.

Source study methods: It was from reference gene primer amplification that nucleated cell counts were estimated. Generated by immunoSEQ multiplex PCR, the TCRdb table keeps only in-frame clones and is missing some. That table supplies the V and J calls and clone size; D and trimming were determined from the DNA. The sample yields some 200,000 clones, roughly 79% seen once. The CDR3 spans 14 residues. Germline-derived CDR1 and CDR2 are SEHNR and FQNEAQ (reference sequence). V lost 6 bases, J lost 4 bases, and 4 bases stayed unmatched. During active infection, Seattle patients enrolled and were then monitored through disease.

This receptor was identified in a woman aged 40 to 49 with COVID-19, enrolled during active disease. Specimen: peripheral blood. The J gene is TRBJ2-7, the V gene TRBV7-9; 12 nucleotides match TRBD2. CDR3 nucleotides: TGTGCCAGCAGTCAGACTAGCGGGAGTTACGAGCAGTACTTC. It yields the protein CASSQTSGSYEQYF. Full variable domain (rest looked up from reference TRBV7-9 and TRBJ2-7): DTGVSQNPRHKITKRGQNVTFRCDPISEHNRLYWYRQTLGQGPEFLTYFQNEAQLEKSRLLSDRFSAERPKGSFSTLEIQRTEQGDSAMYLCASSQTSGSYEQYFGPGTRLTVT.